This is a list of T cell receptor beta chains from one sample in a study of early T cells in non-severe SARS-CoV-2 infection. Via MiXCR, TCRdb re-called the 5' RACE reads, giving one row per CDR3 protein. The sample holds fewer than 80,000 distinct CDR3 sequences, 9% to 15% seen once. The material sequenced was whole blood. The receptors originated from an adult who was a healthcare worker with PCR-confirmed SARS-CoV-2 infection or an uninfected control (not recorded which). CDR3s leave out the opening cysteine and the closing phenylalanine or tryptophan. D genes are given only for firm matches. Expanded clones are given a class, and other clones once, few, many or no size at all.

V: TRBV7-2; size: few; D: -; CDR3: ASSLAVSSYEQY
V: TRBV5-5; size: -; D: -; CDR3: ASTPRTLNTEAF
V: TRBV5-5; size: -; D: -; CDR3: ASSTDANEKLF
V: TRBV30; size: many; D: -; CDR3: AWSVSLGNEQY
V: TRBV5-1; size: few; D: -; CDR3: ASSLTSSYNEQF
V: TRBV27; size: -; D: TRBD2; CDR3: ASSPTSGSRTDTQY
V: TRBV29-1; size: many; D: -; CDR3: SVRAGFTEAF
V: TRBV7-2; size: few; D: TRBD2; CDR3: ASSLMTSRQETQY
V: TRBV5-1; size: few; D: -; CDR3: ASSWDGSQVAGISYEQY
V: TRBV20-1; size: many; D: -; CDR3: SADPRDGGYGTDTQY
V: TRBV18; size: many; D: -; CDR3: ASSPPYTSYEQY
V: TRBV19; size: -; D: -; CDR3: ASSSQGFRENIQY
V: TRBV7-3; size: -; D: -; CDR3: ASSSKGADSGANVLT
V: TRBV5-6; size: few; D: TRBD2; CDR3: ASSLEAGVNTGELF
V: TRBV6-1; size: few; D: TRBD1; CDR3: ASSEQGATETQY
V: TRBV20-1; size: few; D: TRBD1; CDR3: SAGTGAAYEQY
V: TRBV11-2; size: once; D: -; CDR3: ASSTGRGQYQETQY
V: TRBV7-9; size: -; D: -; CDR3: ASSSDSKHPYEQY
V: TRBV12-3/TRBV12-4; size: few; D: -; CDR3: ASSLSTGSSDTQY
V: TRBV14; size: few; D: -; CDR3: ASSQDNSDTIY
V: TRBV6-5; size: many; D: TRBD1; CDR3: ASSPTPGQGAKTQY
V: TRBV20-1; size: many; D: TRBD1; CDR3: SAKRTGQETQY
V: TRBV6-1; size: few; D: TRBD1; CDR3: ASSGRDRVSSGANVLT
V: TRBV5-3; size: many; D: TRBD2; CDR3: ARSLGLAGGHGEQY
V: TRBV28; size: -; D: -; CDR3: ASSLLGTGELF
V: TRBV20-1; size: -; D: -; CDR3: SARGWHSEQF
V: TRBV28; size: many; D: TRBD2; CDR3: ASVPSGLAGDSEQF
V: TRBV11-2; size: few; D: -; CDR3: ASSLEATTYEQY
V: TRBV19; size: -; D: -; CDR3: ASNRAGALWDEQF
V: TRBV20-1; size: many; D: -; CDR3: SATPPHLNAGGSYNEQF
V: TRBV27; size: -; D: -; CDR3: ASNNYEQY
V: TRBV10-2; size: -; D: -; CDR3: ASRDTEAF
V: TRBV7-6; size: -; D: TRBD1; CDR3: ASSFLGQGGQF
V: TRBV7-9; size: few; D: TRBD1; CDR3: ASSFTGDGGYT
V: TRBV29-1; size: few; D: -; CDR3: SVEGRTTYEQY
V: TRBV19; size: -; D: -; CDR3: ASSDPFRGAETQY
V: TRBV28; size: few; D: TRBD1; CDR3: ASGTQGRTGRKAF
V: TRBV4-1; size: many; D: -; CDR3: ASSLSVSSYNEQF
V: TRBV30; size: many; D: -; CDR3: AWSVSNWDEQF
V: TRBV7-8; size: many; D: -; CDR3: ASSPRVSMTEAF
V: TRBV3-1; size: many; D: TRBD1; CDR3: ASSPWDRGYYEQY